This T cell receptor (beta chain) came from a study of CXCR3-negative and CXCR3-positive naive CD8 T cells. General study points: High diversity, comparable across both naive subsets, contrasted with much lower diversity in memory CD8+ cells. Both naive subsets carried similar amounts of surface CD5, so TCR strength was inferred from TRB CDR3 properties. Compared with CXCR3-negative naive cells, CXCR3-positive naive cells showed more hydrophobic TRB CDR3s.

With UMI labels, 5' RACE was used to prepare the TRB cDNA libraries. From the 5' RACE reads, TCRdb lists one entry per CDR3 protein and no DNA. The sample includes tens of thousands of distinct CDR3 sequences. Comments on this clonotype: What it binds is not known.

This CDR3 spans 12 amino acids. Using triplicate sorts, some 300,000 cells were collected each time from every CD8+ T cell subset. The receptor comes from a human donor in good health. Some clones in this sample may be carry-over from other donors' samples. This chain links TRBV12-3 or TRBV12-4 with TRBJ2-5; TCRdb's D call of TRBD1 is untestable without DNA. Input material: naive CXCR3+ CD8+ T cells from blood. As to subset: CD45RO-CCR7+CD27+CD95- naive CD8+ T cells expressing CXCR3 (TNR3+). CDR3 sequence: CASSPAGETQYF.